This TCR beta chain originates from a study of cytotoxic CD8 clonotypes in ibrutinib-treated CLL. Looking at the study overall: There were roughly 10 relapsed/refractory patients and around 15 treatment-naive patients, and fewer than 18 were IGHV unmutated. Study results and caveats: Baseline levels were approached again at progression, after clonality had risen at ibrutinib response. The public clonotypes identified were infrequent and showed contraction or stability on treatment. Starting clonality was above that of age-matched healthy donors and tracked circulating CD8+ T-cell counts.

Comments on this clone: Its antigen is as yet unknown.

Here immunoSEQ multiplex PCR was the method, and the copy in TCRdb shows in-frame clones only, minus some. This table holds roughly 180,000 clones, 72% found once. The CDR3 extends over 17 amino acids. Germline CDR1 is SGHNT and CDR2 is YYREEE (reference sequence). Trimming took off 4 bases at V and 0 bases at J, with 19 bases between the two ends. The TCR was taken from a human donor with chronic lymphocytic leukemia. The sequencing used PBMCs, collected after 24 months of ibrutinib treatment. The V call is TRBV5-4, the J call TRBJ1-2; D remains unclear. The CDR3 nucleotides read TGTGCCAGCAGCCCCGCTGGGGAGGGAATAGCTAACTATGGCTACACCTTC. As protein: CASSPAGEGIANYGYTF.